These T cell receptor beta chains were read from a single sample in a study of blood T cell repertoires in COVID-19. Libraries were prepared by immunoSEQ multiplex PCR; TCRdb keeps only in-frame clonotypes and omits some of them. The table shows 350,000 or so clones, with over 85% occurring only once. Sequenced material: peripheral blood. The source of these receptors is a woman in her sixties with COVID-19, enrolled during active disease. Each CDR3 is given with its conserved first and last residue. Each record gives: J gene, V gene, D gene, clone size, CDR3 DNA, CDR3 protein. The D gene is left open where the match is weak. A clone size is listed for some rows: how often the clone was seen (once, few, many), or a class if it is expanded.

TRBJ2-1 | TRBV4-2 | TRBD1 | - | TGTGCCAGCAGCCTACGGACAGGGGGGACCTACAATGAGCAGTTCTTC | CASSLRTGGTYNEQFF
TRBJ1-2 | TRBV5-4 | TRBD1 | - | TGTGCCAGCAGCTTGTGGGACAGGGTCCAAGGCTACACCTTC | CASSLWDRVQGYTF
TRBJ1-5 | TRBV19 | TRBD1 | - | TGTGCCAGTAGCGGTGGACAGGGGGCAGATCAGCCCCAGCATTTT | CASSGGQGADQPQHF
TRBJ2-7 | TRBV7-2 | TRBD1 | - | TGTGCCAGCAGCTTAGGAGGGACAGGGGTCTCCGAGCAGTACTTC | CASSLGGTGVSEQYF
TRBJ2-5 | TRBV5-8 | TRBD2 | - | TGTGCCAGCAGCTTGGGACTAGCGGGGGAGCAAGAGACCCAGTACTTC | CASSLGLAGEQETQYF
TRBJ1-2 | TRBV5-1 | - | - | TGCGCCAGCAGCTTGGTGGGGCAATATGGCTACACCTTC | CASSLVGQYGYTF
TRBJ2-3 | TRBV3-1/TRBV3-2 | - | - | TGTGCCAGCAGCACGCGGACAGTCACAGATACGCAGTATTTT | CASSTRTVTDTQYF
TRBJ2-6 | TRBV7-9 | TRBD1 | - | TGTGCCAGCAGCCCACCCCCGGGACAGGGATTCTCTGGGGCCAACGTCCTGACTTTC | CASSPPPGQGFSGANVLTF
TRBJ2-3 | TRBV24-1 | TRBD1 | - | TGTGCCTCACAGGGGGCGGGGAGAGATACGCAGTATTTT | CASQGAGRDTQYF
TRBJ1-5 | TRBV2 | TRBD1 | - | TGTGCCAGCAGTGTGTCGGGACAGGGGAATCAGCCCCAGCATTTT | CASSVSGQGNQPQHF
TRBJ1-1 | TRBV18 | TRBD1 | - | TGTGCCAGCTCACATTCCGGACAGGGGGGAACTGAAGCTTTCTTT | CASSHSGQGGTEAFF
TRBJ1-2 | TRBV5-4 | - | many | TGTGCCAGCACCCAGGGGCCCGCAAACTATGGCTACACCTTC | CASTQGPANYGYTF
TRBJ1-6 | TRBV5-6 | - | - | TGTGCCAGCAGCTTGGGGCCATGGGGCCATAATTCACCCCTCCACTTT | CASSLGPWGHNSPLHF
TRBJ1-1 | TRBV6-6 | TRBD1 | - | TGTGCCAGCAGGGGACAGGGGGTCGACACTGAAGCTTTCTTT | CASRGQGVDTEAFF
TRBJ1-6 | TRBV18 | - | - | TGTGCCAGCTCTCCCGATTCGGTTAATTCACCCCTCCACTTT | CASSPDSVNSPLHF
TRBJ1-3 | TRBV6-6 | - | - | TGTGCCAGCAGTTACTCTAGGGGGACTGGAAACACCATATATTTT | CASSYSRGTGNTIYF
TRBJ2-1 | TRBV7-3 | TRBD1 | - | TGTGCCAGCAGCGCCACAGGGGGATACAATGAGCAGTTCTTC | CASSATGGYNEQFF
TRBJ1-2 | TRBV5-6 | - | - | TGTGCCAGCAGCCTATTCACCGAGAGAGCAGGCTACACCTTC | CASSLFTERAGYTF
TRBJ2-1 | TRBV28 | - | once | TGTGCCAGCAGCGCAGGGGGACTAGCCTACAATGAGCAGTTCTTC | CASSAGGLAYNEQFF
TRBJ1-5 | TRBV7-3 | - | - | TGTGCCAGCAGCCCCCCGCAGCATTTT | CASSPPQHF
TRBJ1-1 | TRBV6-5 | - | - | TGTGCCAGCAGCAACAGTAACACTGAAGCTTTCTTT | CASSNSNTEAFF
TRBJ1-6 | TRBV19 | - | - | TGTGCCAGTAGTATCCCCCGACAGGCTGGTAATTCACCCCTCCACTTT | CASSIPRQAGNSPLHF
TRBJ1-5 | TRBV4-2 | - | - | TGTGCCAGCAGCCAAGAGGCAGGGGTTCGGGGCAATCAGCCCCAGCATTTT | CASSQEAGVRGNQPQHF
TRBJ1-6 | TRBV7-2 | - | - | TGTGCCAGCAGCCGGAACCGACTAACACCCCTCCACTTT | CASSRNRLTPLHF
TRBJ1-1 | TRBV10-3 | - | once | TGTGCCATCGCGCGGGGGGCGCCGAACACTGAAGCTTTCTTT | CAIARGAPNTEAFF
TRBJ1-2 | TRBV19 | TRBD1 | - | TGTGCCAGTAGTTTTTCCACCGGGACAGCTGGCTACACCTTC | CASSFSTGTAGYTF
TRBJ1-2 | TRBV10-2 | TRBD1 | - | TGCGCCAGCAGCCGCCAGGGACAGCCATATGGCTACACCTTC | CASSRQGQPYGYTF
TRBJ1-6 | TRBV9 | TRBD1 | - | TGTGCCAGCAGCACCAGGGGACAGGAAACGACCAATTCACCCCTCCACTTT | CASSTRGQETTNSPLHF
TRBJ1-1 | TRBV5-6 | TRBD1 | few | TGTGCCAGCAGCCTCGCGGGACAGGGTTCGAACACTGAAGCTTTCTTT | CASSLAGQGSNTEAFF
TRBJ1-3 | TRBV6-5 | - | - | TGTGCCAGCAGTTACTCGAGGTCTCACTCTGGAAACACCATATATTTT | CASSYSRSHSGNTIYF
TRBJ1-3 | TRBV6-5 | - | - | TGTGCCAGCATAGGCGGTACTGGAAACACCATATATTTT | CASIGGTGNTIYF
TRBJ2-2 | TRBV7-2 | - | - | TGTGCCAGCAGCTTAGACCGGGTCGGGAACACCGGGGAGCTGTTTTTT | CASSLDRVGNTGELFF
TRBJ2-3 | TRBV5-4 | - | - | TGTGCCAGCAGCCTTCCGATCCGGGGTAACTTAGATACGCAGTATTTT | CASSLPIRGNLDTQYF
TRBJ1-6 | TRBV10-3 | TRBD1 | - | TGTGCCATCAGTGAGACCGGGACAGTGAATTCACCCCTCCACTTT | CAISETGTVNSPLHF
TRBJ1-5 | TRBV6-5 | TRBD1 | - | TGTGCCAGCATGCCGGGACAGGGCGGCAATCAGCCCCAGCATTTT | CASMPGQGGNQPQHF
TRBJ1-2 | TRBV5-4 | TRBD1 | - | TGTGCCAGCAGCCCGTGGACAGGGGGGCAAGACTATGGCTACACCTTC | CASSPWTGGQDYGYTF
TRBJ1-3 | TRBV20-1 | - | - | TGCAGCGCTAGTGACAGATCGGGAAACACCATATATTTT | CSASDRSGNTIYF
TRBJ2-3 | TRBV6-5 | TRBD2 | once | TGTGCCAGCAGAAGACTAGCGGGGGCGGATACGCAGTATTTT | CASRRLAGADTQYF
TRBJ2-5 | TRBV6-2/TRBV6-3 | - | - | TGTGCCAGCAGTTACTCGTGGTTAAGCGGGCCCCAAGAGACCCAGTACTTC | CASSYSWLSGPQETQYF
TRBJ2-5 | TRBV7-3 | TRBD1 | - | TGTGCCAGCAGCTCTCACAGGGGATGGTGGGAGACCCAGTACTTC | CASSSHRGWWETQYF
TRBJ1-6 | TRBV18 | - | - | TGTGCCAGCTCACCAGGAGACTCACCCCTCCACTTT | CASSPGDSPLHF
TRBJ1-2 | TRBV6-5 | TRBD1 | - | TGTGCCAGCAGGGCGACAGGGACCCACCGAGGGGGCTACACCTTC | CASRATGTHRGGYTF
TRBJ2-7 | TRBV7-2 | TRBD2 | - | TGTGCCAGCAGCTTTCCCCTAGCGGGGTCCCCGGGGGAGCAGTACTTC | CASSFPLAGSPGEQYF
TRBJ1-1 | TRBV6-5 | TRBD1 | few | TGTGCCAGCAGCGACAGGGGGATCACTGAAGCTTTCTTT | CASSDRGITEAFF
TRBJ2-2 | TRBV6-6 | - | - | TGTGCCAGCAGTTACTCGGGTGAGGGGAACACCGGGGAGCTGTTTTTT | CASSYSGEGNTGELFF
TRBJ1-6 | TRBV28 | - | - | TGTGCCAGCAGTTTCCGGGTTAATTCACCCCTCCACTTT | CASSFRVNSPLHF
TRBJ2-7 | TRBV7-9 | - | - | TGTGCCAGCAATTCCCACCCCGGCTACGAGCAGTACTTC | CASNSHPGYEQYF
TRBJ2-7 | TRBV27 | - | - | TGTGCCAGCAGGGGGCATAGCTCCTACGAGCAGTACTTC | CASRGHSSYEQYF
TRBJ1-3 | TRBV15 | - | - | TGTGCCACCAGCAGAGGTGAGGGAAAGGACACCATATATTTT | CATSRGEGKDTIYF
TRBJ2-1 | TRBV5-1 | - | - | TGCGCCAGCAGCGACACGGGACACCACAATGAGCAGTTCTTC | CASSDTGHHNEQFF
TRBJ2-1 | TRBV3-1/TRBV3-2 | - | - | TGTGCCAGCAGCCTCCCCGCCGGTGAGCAGTTCTTC | CASSLPAGEQFF
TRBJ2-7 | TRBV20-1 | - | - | TGCAGTGCTATCCGGGCCTACGAGCAGTACTTC | CSAIRAYEQYF
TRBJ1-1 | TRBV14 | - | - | TGTGCCAGCAGCCATCGGGTGAATCGGGGGAACACTGAAGCTTTCTTT | CASSHRVNRGNTEAFF
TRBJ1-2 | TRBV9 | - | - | TGTGCCAGCAGCGTAGTCCCAGCGGATTATGGCTACACCTTC | CASSVVPADYGYTF